What follows describes a single T cell receptor beta chain. In the original analysis: Estimated nucleated cell counts came from reference gene primer amplification. This table comes from immunoSEQ multiplex PCR, and its TCRdb copy is limited to in-frame clones, with some not included. V, J and clone size reflect that table, while D and trimming were determined from the DNA. The table shows over 200,000 clones, with almost 90% occurring only once. This sample was taken from a study of blood T cell repertoires in COVID-19. The overall study: Italy, Spain and the United States were the sources of the convalescent and acute COVID-19 samples.

The sample consisted of peripheral blood. This clonotype was obtained from a man younger than 35 with active or convalescent COVID-19.

The CDR3 DNA reads TGTGCCAGTATTCGGACAGGGGGCGCGACTGAAGCTTTCTTT. Protein: CASIRTGGATEAFF. The chain couples TRBV19 to TRBJ1-1, with 11 positions matching TRBD1. V lost 7 bases, J lost 5 bases, and 6 bases stayed unmatched. The germline gives CDR1 LNHDA, CDR2 SQIVND (reference sequence). The CDR3 sequence is 14 residues long.